This T cell receptor beta chain is from a study of OX40 agonist ivuxolimab in advanced cancers. At the level of the study: Ivuxolimab, which is an agonistic anti-OX40 (CD134) antibody, was administered to the patients. The group had a mean age of 60 years, ranged from about 20 to 79, and was 82.7% male.

Clones were sequenced by immunoSEQ multiplex PCR, and TCRdb holds only the in-frame ones, with some missing. Of 20,000 to 30,000 clones listed, roughly 90% were seen once; the top ten hold 30% to 35%. The CDR3 totals 17 residues. Germline CDR1 and CDR2: SGHDT and YYEEEE. V lost 0 bases, J lost 3 bases, and 18 bases lay in between. Source: CD4+ or CD8+ T cells sorted from blood, taken in a trial of the OX40 agonist ivuxolimab. V gene TRBV5-6 combines with J gene TRBJ1-1; D unclear. This receptor was obtained from an adult with an advanced solid tumor such as melanoma, head and neck, liver or kidney cancer. The CDR3 DNA is TGTGCCAGCAGCTTGGCCTTGGGCCATACTGTTGACACTGAAGCTTTCTTT. As protein: CASSLALGHTVDTEAFF.